The next 32 T cell receptor beta chains were all read from a single sample in a study of blood T cell repertoires in COVID-19. Libraries were prepared by immunoSEQ multiplex PCR; TCRdb keeps only in-frame clonotypes and omits some of them. The sample holds roughly 180,000 clones, approximately 82% seen once. Sequencing was carried out using peripheral blood. The source is a woman of 80 years or more with active or convalescent COVID-19.

The CDR3 DNA follows: TGTGCCAGCAGCAATAGGGGACAGCCCGAGAATGAGCAGTTCTTC. It codes for CASSNRGQPENEQFF. The rearrangement links TRBV11-3 to TRBJ2-1; 7 bases map to TRBD1. V was pared by 5 bases and J by 7 bases, with 11 bases of the junction left unmatched. The germline CDR1 and CDR2 sequences are SGHNT and YENEEA. CDR3 length: 15 amino acids.

This chain connects TRBV28 to TRBJ2-7, with D possibly matching TRBD1 (6 bases). Germline CDR1 and CDR2: MDHEN and SYDVKM. The CDR3 has 15 amino acids. Trimming took off 2 bases at V and 1 base at J, with 12 bases between the two ends. This chain's CDR3 is CASSLNGQPSYEQYF. The CDR3 DNA sequence: TGTGCCAGCAGTTTAAACGGACAGCCTTCCTACGAGCAGTACTTC.

The V call is TRBV6-5, the J call TRBJ2-1; D might be TRBD2 (7 bases). The CDR3 runs 12 residues. V shed 3 bases and J shed 13 bases, with 13 bases lying between them. Germline V CDR1 and CDR2: MNHEY, SVGAGI. For the CDR3, the DNA is TGTGCCAGCAGTTATAGGGGGGGCTTCCAGTTCTTC. Translated, it gives CASSYRGGFQFF.

This sequence joins TRBV7-8 and TRBJ2-1, with D tentatively TRBD1 (6 bases). CDR3 size: 14 residues. With 5 bases removed from V and 4 bases from J, the gap between germline ends came to 12 bases. Looked up from germline, CDR1 is SGHVS and CDR2 is FQNEAQ. The CDR3: CASSRDIGYNEQFF. The CDR3 nucleotides read TGTGCCAGCAGCCGGGACATCGGATACAATGAGCAGTTCTTC.

About this clone itself: Other DNA sequences in the sample encode the same CDR3. The CDR3 region is CASSFRRGTEAFF. The CDR3 DNA follows: TGTGCCAGCAGTTTCCGCAGAGGGACTGAAGCTTTCTTT. The chain joins TRBV28 to TRBJ1-1; no firm D call. Trimming stripped 3 bases from V and 5 bases from J, with 10 bases between. Germline CDR1 and CDR2: MDHEN and SYDVKM. The CDR3 runs 13 residues.

V is TRBV7-3 and J is TRBJ2-2; D ambiguous. This CDR3 contains 12 residues. Trimming stripped 3 bases from V and 6 bases from J, with 5 bases between. Looked up from germline, CDR1 is SGHTA and CDR2 is FQGTGA. The CDR3 bases are TGTGCCAGCAGCTTGTGGCCCGGGGAGCTGTTTTTT. Translated: CASSLWPGELFF.

The chain employs TRBV15 and TRBJ1-4; 10 nucleotides align to TRBD1. This CDR3 spans 19 amino acids. The ends lost 1 base at V and 5 bases at J; junction bases unmatched: 13. Germline CDR1 and CDR2: LNHNV and YYDKDF (reference sequence). The CDR3 bases are TGTGCCACCAGCAGAGGAAAGCGGAAGATGACAGGGGGCAATGAAAAACTGTTTTTT. It is translated as CATSRGKRKMTGGNEKLFF. The full variable domain, with the rest looked up from reference TRBV15 and TRBJ1-4, is DAMVIQNPRYQVTQFGKPVTLSCSQTLNHNVMYWYQQKSSQAPKLLFHYYDKDFNNEADTPDNFQSRRPNTSFCFLDIRSPGLGDTAMYLCATSRGKRKMTGGNEKLFFGSGTQLSVL.

The chain links TRBV27 to TRBJ1-5, with unresolved D. V lost 3 bases and J 9 bases, leaving 12 bases between the germline ends. The germline V gene has CDR1 MNHEY and CDR2 SMNVEV (reference sequence). The CDR3 runs 13 residues. For the CDR3, the DNA is TGTGCCAGCAGTTTCTCCCTCACGGGGCCCCAGCATTTT. Its translation: CASSFSLTGPQHF.

The J gene is TRBJ2-6, the V gene TRBV9, with a weak D call TRBD1 (5 bases). Germline assignment: CDR1 SGDLS and CDR2 YYNGEE. V dropped 4 bases and J dropped 0 bases, with 11 bases sitting between them. CDR3 length: 16 amino acids. The CDR3 region is CASSPRAFSGANVLTF. Here the CDR3 DNA reads TGTGCCAGCAGCCCCAGGGCTTTCTCTGGGGCCAACGTCCTGACTTTC.

The CDR3 DNA sequence: TGTGCCAGCAGCCAAGGGGCTTCCTTGACGCAGTTCTTC. This gives the protein CASSQGASLTQFF. The V and J genes are TRBV3-1 (or the pseudogene TRBV3-2) and TRBJ2-1; D gene uncertain. The CDR3 is made up of 13 amino acids. The V end lost 1 base, the J end lost 12 bases, and 13 bases lay between the germline ends. The germline gives CDR1 LGHDT, CDR2 YNNKEL (reference sequence).

The J gene is TRBJ1-4, the V gene TRBV3-1 (or the pseudogene TRBV3-2); D remains ambiguous. There are 14 residues in the CDR3. Trimming took 2 bases from V and 7 from J, leaving 11 bases between them. The V gene's germline CDR1 is LGHDT and CDR2 YNNKEL (reference sequence). In DNA form, the CDR3 reads TGTGCCAGCAGCCAAAGACAATCGGTTGAAAAACTGTTTTTT. It specifies CASSQRQSVEKLFF.

The chain recombines TRBV15 with TRBJ2-5; a possible D gene is TRBD1 (5 bases). The V end lost 0 bases, the J end lost 2 bases, and 10 bases lay between the germline ends. The CDR3 spans 15 residues. CDR1 is LNHNV and CDR2 is YYDKDF in the germline V gene (reference sequence). The CDR3 sequence is CATSRDREPQETQYF. CDR3 bases: TGTGCCACCAGCAGAGACAGGGAACCTCAAGAGACCCAGTACTTC. The complete variable domain, with remaining parts taken from reference TRBV15 and TRBJ2-5, reads DAMVIQNPRYQVTQFGKPVTLSCSQTLNHNVMYWYQQKSSQAPKLLFHYYDKDFNNEADTPDNFQSRRPNTSFCFLDIRSPGLGDTAMYLCATSRDREPQETQYFGPGTRLLVL.

The chain has TRBV10-3 and TRBJ2-3; D gene ambiguous. With 5 bases removed from V and 2 bases from J, the gap between germline ends came to 5 bases. The length of the CDR3 is 12 residues. From germline, CDR1 is ENHRY and CDR2 SYGVKD. This chain's CDR3 is CAISTTTDTQYF. CDR3 sequence (DNA): TGTGCCATCAGTACAACCACAGATACGCAGTATTTT.

This clone was found a few times. The rearrangement links TRBV5-1 to TRBJ2-6; D not certain. V shed 3 bases and J shed 0 bases, with 4 bases lying between them. CDR3 length: 14 residues. Looked up from germline, CDR1 is SGHRS and CDR2 is YFSETQ. CDR3 region: CASSYISGANVLTF. For the CDR3, the DNA is TGCGCCAGCAGCTACATCTCTGGGGCCAACGTCCTGACTTTC.

The CDR3: CSAIRDRGEFF. The CDR3 nucleotides are TGCAGTGCTATCCGGGACAGGGGAGAGTTCTTC. The V and J genes are TRBV20-1 and TRBJ2-1; 10 bases align to TRBD1. The germline gives CDR1 DFQATT, CDR2 SNEGSKA (reference sequence). Trimming cost V 4 bases and J 14 bases; bases outside gene matches: 5. The CDR3 contains 11 residues.

The V call is TRBV7-2, the J call TRBJ1-1; the match to TRBD1 covers 7 bases. The V gene's germline CDR1 is SGHTA and CDR2 FQGNSA. This CDR3 has 14 residues. The V segment lost 3 bases and the J segment 0 bases; nucleotides outside the gene matches: 1. The CDR3 DNA reads as TGTGCCAGCAGCTTGGACAGGATGAACACTGAAGCTTTCTTT. Translated, it gives CASSLDRMNTEAFF.

V is TRBV7-9 and J is TRBJ2-7; 8 bases are shared with TRBD1. This CDR3 spans 12 amino acids. Germline V gives CDR1 SEHNR, CDR2 FQNEAQ (reference sequence). J gave up 3 bases and V 5 bases, and 0 bases lay outside the gene matches. The CDR3 region is CASSGQGYEQYF. The DNA for the CDR3 is TGTGCCAGCAGCGGACAGGGCTACGAGCAGTACTTC.

The V gene is TRBV13, the J gene TRBJ1-2, with TRBD1 matching 9 bases. CDR3 length equals 14 residues. The V gene end was trimmed by 5 bases and the J gene end by 2 bases; junction bases not matched to a gene: 3. Germline V lookup: CDR1 PRHDT, CDR2 FYEKMQ (reference sequence). The CDR3 loop is CASSPGTGNYGYTF. CDR3 DNA sequence: TGTGCCAGCAGCCCGGGGACAGGGAACTATGGCTACACCTTC.

The chain couples TRBV5-1 to TRBJ2-5, with a possible D match to TRBD1 (6 bases). This CDR3 contains 14 residues. V was trimmed by 4 bases and J by 0 bases, leaving 10 bases between them. CDR1 is SGHRS, CDR2 YFSETQ, per germline. CDR3 region: CASSARGNQETQYF. The CDR3 region has the DNA TGCGCCAGCAGCGCCAGGGGAAACCAAGAGACCCAGTACTTC.

This clone has a handful of counts. The V and J genes are TRBV12-3 or TRBV12-4 and TRBJ2-1; perhaps TRBD2 as D (5 bases). There are 11 residues in the CDR3. V was clipped by 4 bases and J by 14 bases, with 12 bases between them. The CDR3 spells CASSSRRSKFF. CDR3 DNA: TGTGCCAGCAGTTCCCGGAGGTCGAAGTTCTTC.

The rearrangement uses TRBV12-1 and TRBJ2-1; TRBD2, as called in the table, went unchecked against the DNA. TRBV12-1 is annotated as a pseudogene. The CDR3 is 13 residues long. CDR3 sequence reads: CASTPGGYNEQFF. CDR3 nucleotides: TGTGCCAGCACACCGGGAGGCTACAATGAGCAGTTCTTC.

The gene calls are TRBV20-1 and TRBJ1-4; 10 bases line up with TRBD1. The CDR3 length is 17 residues. Germline V gene lookup returns CDR1 DFQATT and CDR2 SNEGSKA (reference sequence). V shed 3 bases, J shed 3 bases, and the junction held 10 bases outside the gene matches. In DNA form, the CDR3 reads TGCAGTGCTAGTCACGTCAGACAGGGGGCCTCTAATGAAAAACTGTTTTTT. Translating it yields CSASHVRQGASNEKLFF.

This clone came up a few times. CDR3 residues: CASRPGIHTEAFF. CDR3 DNA sequence: TGCGCCAGCAGACCAGGGATTCACACTGAAGCTTTCTTT. The chain couples TRBV5-1 to TRBJ1-1, with a weak D call TRBD1 (5 bases). CDR1 is SGHRS and CDR2 is YFSETQ in the germline V gene. CDR3 length: 13 residues. V was shortened by 5 bases and J by 3 bases, with 11 bases between the two germline ends.

This chain joins TRBV2 and TRBJ1-4; tentative D call: TRBD1 (5 bases). The germline V and J ends were trimmed by 11 bases and 4 bases, with 14 bases remaining between them. CDR1 and CDR2 from the germline V gene are SNHLY and FYNNEI. The CDR3 sequence is 13 residues long. This CDR3 is CAGNRRVNEKLFF. DNA of the CDR3: TGTGCCGGCAACAGGCGAGTTAATGAAAAACTGTTTTTT.

This chain joins TRBV3-1 (or the pseudogene TRBV3-2) and TRBJ1-2, with D tentatively TRBD1 (5 bases). The CDR3 spans 14 residues. Trimming shortened V by 7 bases and J by 7 bases, and 19 bases separated the two germline ends. The germline CDR1 and CDR2 sequences are LGHDT and YNNKEL (reference sequence). CDR3 bases: TGTGCCAGCACTGACGACCCAAGGGGAAGTGGCTACACCTTC. This codes for CASTDDPRGSGYTF.

This clone appeared a single time. The rearrangement uses TRBV7-9 and TRBJ1-2; 12 bases are a match to TRBD1. Looked up from germline, CDR1 is SEHNR and CDR2 is FQNEAQ (reference sequence). The CDR3 has 16 residues. V shed 5 bases, J shed 3 bases, and the junction held 7 bases outside the gene matches. For the CDR3, the DNA is TGTGCCAGCAGCCCTCGGGACAGGGGGCGGTACTATGGCTACACCTTC. Encoded protein: CASSPRDRGRYYGYTF. The whole variable domain, remainder taken from reference TRBV7-9 and TRBJ1-2, is DTGVSQNPRHKITKRGQNVTFRCDPISEHNRLYWYRQTLGQGPEFLTYFQNEAQLEKSRLLSDRFSAERPKGSFSTLEIQRTEQGDSAMYLCASSPRDRGRYYGYTFGSGTRLTVV.

The chain uses TRBV14 and TRBJ2-2, with no clear D. The ends were cut back, 0 bases at V and 4 bases at J, with 3 bases in the middle. The V gene's germline CDR1 is SGHDN and CDR2 FVKESK. The CDR3 runs 13 residues. CDR3 sequence (DNA): TGTGCCAGCAGCCAAGACCGCACCGGGGAGCTGTTTTTT. Protein product: CASSQDRTGELFF.

The J gene is TRBJ2-1, the V gene TRBV5-1; 7 nucleotides agree with TRBD1. The CDR3 extends over 14 amino acids. CDR1 SGHRS and CDR2 YFSETQ come from the germline V gene. J was trimmed by 4 bases and V by 5 bases; bases with no gene match: 6. CDR3 region: CASRSGQSYNEQFF. DNA for the CDR3: TGCGCCAGCAGATCGGGACAGAGTTACAATGAGCAGTTCTTC.

The CDR3 sequence: CASSFRRQGPSYEQYF. DNA for the CDR3: TGTGCCAGCAGCTTCCGTAGGCAGGGGCCCTCCTACGAGCAGTACTTC. V gene TRBV5-4 combines with J gene TRBJ2-7, with D perhaps TRBD1 (6 bases). V gave up 2 bases and J gave up 0 bases, with 15 bases separating them. Germline V lookup: CDR1 SGHNT, CDR2 YYREEE (reference sequence). CDR3 length equals 16 residues.

V gene TRBV5-1 combines with J gene TRBJ2-5; 9 positions match TRBD2. V dropped 0 bases and J dropped 4; count of bases not matched to a gene: 10. The CDR3 is made up of 17 amino acids. In germline, CDR1 is SGHRS, CDR2 YFSETQ. CDR3 sequence: CASSLARGRADAETQYF. The CDR3 DNA follows: TGCGCCAGCAGCTTGGCGCGCGGGAGGGCAGATGCAGAGACCCAGTACTTC.

V and J are TRBV5-4 and TRBJ2-7; TRBD2 matches at 7 bases. The CDR3 is 14 amino acids. The V and J ends lost 4 bases and 0 bases, in that order; junction bases with no gene match: 4. Germline CDR1 and CDR2: SGHNT and YYREEE (reference sequence). CDR3 in DNA: TGTGCCAGCAGCCGAGCGGGGTACTCCTACGAGCAGTACTTC. Amino acid sequence: CASSRAGYSYEQYF.

This clone came up a few times. This sequence joins TRBV2 and TRBJ2-2, with 10 positions matching TRBD2. V dropped 7 bases and J dropped 7; count of bases not matched to a gene: 9. The CDR3 sequence is 15 residues long. Germline-derived CDR1 and CDR2 are SNHLY and FYNNEI. CDR3 sequence (DNA): TGTGCCAGCATAAGTCTAGCGGGAGCGGGCGGGGAGCTGTTTTTT. This codes for CASISLAGAGGELFF.